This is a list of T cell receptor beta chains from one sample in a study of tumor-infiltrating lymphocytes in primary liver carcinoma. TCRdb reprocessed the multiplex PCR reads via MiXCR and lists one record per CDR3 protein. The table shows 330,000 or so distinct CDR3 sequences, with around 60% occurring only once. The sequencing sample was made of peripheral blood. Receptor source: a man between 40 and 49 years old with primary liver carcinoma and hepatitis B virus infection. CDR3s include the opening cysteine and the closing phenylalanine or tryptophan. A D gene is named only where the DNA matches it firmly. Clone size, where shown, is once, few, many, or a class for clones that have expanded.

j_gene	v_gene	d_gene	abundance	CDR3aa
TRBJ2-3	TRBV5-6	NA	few	CASSFTQGDGDTQYF
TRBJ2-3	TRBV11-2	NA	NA	CANGLEWQITDTQYF
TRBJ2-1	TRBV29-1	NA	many	CSAKGRENNYNEQFF
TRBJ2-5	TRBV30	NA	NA	CAWSAALQEAQYF
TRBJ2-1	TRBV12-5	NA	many	CASGRSRDPYNEQFF
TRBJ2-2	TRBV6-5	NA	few	CASSFRSGLSGELFF
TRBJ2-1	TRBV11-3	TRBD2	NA	CASILGRGSDEQFF
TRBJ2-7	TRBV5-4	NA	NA	CVSSLEGPTYEQYF
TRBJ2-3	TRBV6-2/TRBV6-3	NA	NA	CASGYSSPVGTDTQYF
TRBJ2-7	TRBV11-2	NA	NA	CVSSLAQAEYEHYF
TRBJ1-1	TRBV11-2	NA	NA	CASSLHRTTEAYF
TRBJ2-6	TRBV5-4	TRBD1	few	CASSKPGQGPGANVLTF
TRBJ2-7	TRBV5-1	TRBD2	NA	CASRRTSWSDDQYF
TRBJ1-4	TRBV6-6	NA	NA	CASSYWDMEALNEKLFF
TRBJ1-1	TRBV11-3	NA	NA	CVSRKGNTEAFF
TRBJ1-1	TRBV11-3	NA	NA	CASVEGNTEAFF
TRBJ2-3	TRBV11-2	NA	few	CVSSLTSNRADTQYF
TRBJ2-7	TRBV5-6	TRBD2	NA	CAGALRAGGSGQYF
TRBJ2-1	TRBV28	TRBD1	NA	CASSRGRQGEDEQFF
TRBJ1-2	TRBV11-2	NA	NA	CANSPIQGQARDYGYTF
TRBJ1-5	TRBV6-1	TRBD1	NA	CASNFLGGDSNQHQHF
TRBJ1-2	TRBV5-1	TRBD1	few	CASSLQGAEYGYTF
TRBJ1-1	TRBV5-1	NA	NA	CASSSMGQLEAFF
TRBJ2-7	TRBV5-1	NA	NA	CASSLGADSYEQYF
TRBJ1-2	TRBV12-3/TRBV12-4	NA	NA	CASSFIGGELLNYGYNF
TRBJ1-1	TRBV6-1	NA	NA	CASCLSGAHTEAFF
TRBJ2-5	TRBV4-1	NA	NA	CASSQVGQQETQYF
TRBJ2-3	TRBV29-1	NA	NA	CSVPRGSGSSTDTQYF
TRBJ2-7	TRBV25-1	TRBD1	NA	CASSGDRESYEQYF
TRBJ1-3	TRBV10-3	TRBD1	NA	CTISDRDRAGNTIYF
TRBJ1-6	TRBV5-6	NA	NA	CASSLGGGNSSLHF
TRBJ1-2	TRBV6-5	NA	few	CASRSPRTVHYGYTF
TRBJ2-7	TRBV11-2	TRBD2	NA	CANSRAGDLLYEQYF
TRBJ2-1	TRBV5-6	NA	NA	CASSLGVAGGRSDEQFF
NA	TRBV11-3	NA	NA	CASSAGQGSSYEQYF
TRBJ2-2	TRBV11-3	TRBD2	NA	CASSLVAGGTGELFF
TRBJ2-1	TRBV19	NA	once	CASGIGDRWINNEQFF
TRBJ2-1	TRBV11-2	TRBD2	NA	CASIPQREGLGEQFF
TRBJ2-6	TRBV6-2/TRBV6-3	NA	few	CASSYGGGGVNVLTF
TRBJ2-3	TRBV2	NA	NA	CASSSAGEDTDTQYF
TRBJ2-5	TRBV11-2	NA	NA	CASSLGREQQYQETQYF
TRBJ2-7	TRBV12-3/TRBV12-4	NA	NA	CVSTFQRLLSYEQYF
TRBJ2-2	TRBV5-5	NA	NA	CASSYRLHTGEPFF
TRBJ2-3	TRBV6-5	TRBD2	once	CASSYQNATSGTSTDTQYF
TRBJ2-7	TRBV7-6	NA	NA	CASSLAPDEQYF
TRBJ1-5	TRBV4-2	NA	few	CASSQGGARDGQPQHF
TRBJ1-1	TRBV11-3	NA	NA	CASSLNGGSEGFF
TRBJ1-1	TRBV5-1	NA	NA	CASSNQVNTEAFF
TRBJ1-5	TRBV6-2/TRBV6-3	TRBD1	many	CASSKPGQGQPQHF
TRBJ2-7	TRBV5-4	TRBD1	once	CASSGGQGDLYEQYF
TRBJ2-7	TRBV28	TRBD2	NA	CASRSLADSYKQYF
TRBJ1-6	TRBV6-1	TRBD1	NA	CANSATGRDSPLHF
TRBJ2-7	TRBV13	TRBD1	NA	CASSLDGDRAHEQYF
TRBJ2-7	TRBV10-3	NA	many	CAISEPTDGYEQYF
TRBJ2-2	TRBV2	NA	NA	CVREGEDTGELFF
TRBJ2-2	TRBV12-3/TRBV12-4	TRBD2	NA	CNSLRTGVLAGGPNTGELFF
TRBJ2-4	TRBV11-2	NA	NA	CTGTLRDALAKNIQYF
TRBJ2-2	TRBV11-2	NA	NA	CASSPLGDHLGWEMFF
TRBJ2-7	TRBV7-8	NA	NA	CASSSRDTLTYEQYF
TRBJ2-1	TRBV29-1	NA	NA	CSVDGVIYNKQFF